This is a list of T cell receptor beta chains from one sample in a study of CD8+ T cells in alopecia areata. Clones were read by immunoSEQ multiplex PCR, and TCRdb kept only the in-frame ones, dropping some. The sample consists of 80,000 or so clones, approximately 66% of them appearing once. The sequencing used CD8+ T cells sorted from blood, collected at week 24, from a patient treated with tofacitinib. The receptors originated from a human donor with alopecia areata. Both conserved end residues are part of each CDR3. A D gene is named only where the DNA matches it firmly. Clone size appears in some rows only: once, few, many, or a class for an expanded clone.

TRBV7-8	-	TRBJ1-5	-	CASSLDEETGYSNQPQHF	TGTGCCAGCAGCTTAGATGAAGAAACAGGGTATAGCAATCAGCCCCAGCATTTT
TRBV29-1	-	TRBJ2-7	TRBD2	CSVEDWAGGLSYEQYF	TGCAGCGTTGAAGATTGGGCGGGGGGGCTCTCCTACGAGCAGTACTTC
TRBV4-1	-	TRBJ1-1	-	CASSQGRQAGTEAFF	TGCGCCAGCAGCCAGGGTCGACAGGCGGGCACTGAAGCTTTCTTT
TRBV27	-	TRBJ2-2	TRBD2	CASSSSPGLAGPTGELFF	TGTGCCAGCAGTTCCTCCCCGGGACTAGCGGGGCCCACCGGGGAGCTGTTTTTT
TRBV5-1	once	TRBJ2-6	-	CASSLESSYSGANVLTF	TGCGCCAGCAGCTTGGAGTCTTCGTACTCTGGGGCCAACGTCCTGACTTTC
TRBV7-8	few	TRBJ1-5	-	CASSPGVQPQHF	TGTGCCAGCAGCCCTGGCGTTCAGCCCCAGCATTTT
TRBV30	-	TRBJ2-7	TRBD1	CAWDRGNEQYF	TGTGCCTGGGACAGGGGGAACGAGCAGTACTTC
TRBV6-5	-	TRBJ2-7	TRBD1	CASRSGQAVSYEQYF	TGTGCCAGCAGATCTGGACAGGCCGTCTCCTACGAGCAGTACTTC
TRBV19	-	TRBJ1-1	TRBD1	CATTQGTGTEAFF	TGTGCCACCACCCAGGGGACAGGCACTGAAGCTTTCTTT
TRBV29-1	few	TRBJ1-4	-	CSVEGGEGEKLFF	TGCAGCGTTGAAGGCGGGGAGGGTGAAAAACTGTTTTTT
TRBV28	-	TRBJ2-5	-	CASSPPEVSTQYF	TGTGCCAGCAGTCCCCCGGAGGTGTCGACCCAGTACTTC
TRBV10-3	-	TRBJ1-2	-	CAISEGHLNYGYTF	TGTGCCATCAGTGAAGGCCATCTTAACTATGGCTACACCTTC
TRBV7-2	-	TRBJ1-6	-	CASSPTDNSPLHF	TGTGCCAGCAGCCCGACGGATAATTCACCCCTCCACTTT
TRBV19	-	TRBJ1-2	TRBD1	CASKRSTGTDGYTF	TGTGCCAGTAAAAGATCGACAGGGACGGATGGCTACACCTTC
TRBV2	-	TRBJ2-7	-	CASSERRTKGPYEQYF	TGTGCCAGCAGTGAAAGACGGACTAAGGGCCCCTACGAGCAGTACTTC
TRBV6-5	few	TRBJ2-5	-	CASSYAQGGAETQYF	TGTGCCAGCAGTTACGCTCAGGGGGGGGCAGAGACCCAGTACTTC
TRBV27	-	TRBJ2-2	-	CASSKGLTGELFF	TGTGCCAGCAGTAAGGGGTTAACCGGGGAGCTGTTTTTT
TRBV4-1	-	TRBJ1-4	-	CASSYDVTNEKLFF	TGCGCCAGCAGTTATGATGTAACTAATGAAAAACTGTTTTTT
TRBV6-5	-	TRBJ2-3	-	CASSTRTTSTDTQYF	TGTGCCAGCAGTACACGGACAACTAGCACAGATACGCAGTATTTT
TRBV13	-	TRBJ2-2	-	CASSLGRNTGELFF	TGTGCCAGCAGCTTAGGGCGAAACACCGGGGAGCTGTTTTTT